The rows below give T cell receptor beta chains drawn from one sample of a study of blood T cell repertoires in COVID-19. The protocol was immunoSEQ multiplex PCR, while the TCRdb copy is restricted to in-frame clones and leaves out a portion. The table has roughly 64,000 clones, around 86% seen once; the top ten hold about 3.5%. The sequenced sample consisted of peripheral blood. These receptors were taken from a man between 45 and 60 years old with active COVID-19. CDR3s include the opening cysteine and the closing phenylalanine or tryptophan. A D gene is named only where the DNA matches it firmly. For some rows the clone size is stated as once, few or many, or as a class when expanded; others skip it.

D gene | clone size | J gene | V gene | CDR3 DNA | CDR3 protein
TRBD2 | NA | TRBJ2-3 | TRBV10-1 | TGCGCCAGCAGTGACGGGGGGGCCGTTGATACGCAGTATTTT | CASSDGGAVDTQYF
TRBD1 | NA | TRBJ2-7 | TRBV7-2 | TGTGCCAGCAGCTTACGACAGGGGGGTTACGAGCAGTACTTC | CASSLRQGGYEQYF
NA | NA | TRBJ2-1 | TRBV4-1 | TGCGCCAGCAGCCAAGATCCAGGAAACTACAATGAGCAGTTCTTC | CASSQDPGNYNEQFF
TRBD2 | NA | TRBJ2-7 | TRBV7-9 | TGTGCCAGCAGCTTAGACGCGGGAGGGCCCGAGCAGTACTTC | CASSLDAGGPEQYF
TRBD1 | NA | TRBJ2-1 | TRBV5-5 | TGTGCCAGCAGCCTCTCCCCCACGGGACAGGGCGTTTACAATGAGCAGTTCTTC | CASSLSPTGQGVYNEQFF
NA | NA | TRBJ1-2 | TRBV21-1 | TGTGCCAGCCCAACAGGGGCGGGTGGCTACACCTTC | CASPTGAGGYTF
TRBD2 | NA | TRBJ2-5 | TRBV24-1 | TGTGCCACCAGTGCCAACGAGCGGGGGGCTCAAGAGACCCAGTACTTC | CATSANERGAQETQYF
NA | NA | TRBJ1-4 | TRBV29-1 | TGCAGCGTTGAAGAGGGGGGAAAACTGTTTTTT | CSVEEGGKLFF
NA | once | TRBJ2-3 | TRBV6-6 | TGTGCCAGCAGTTCACAGGGCTCAGATTCAGATACGCAGTATTTT | CASSSQGSDSDTQYF
NA | NA | TRBJ2-1 | TRBV11-3 | TGTGCCAGCAGCGACAGACTGGGGGAGCAGTTCTTC | CASSDRLGEQFF
TRBD1 | NA | TRBJ1-4 | TRBV25-1 | TGTGCCAGCAGCTCCGGGACAGGCGCAACTAATGAAAAACTGTTTTTT | CASSSGTGATNEKLFF
NA | NA | TRBJ1-3 | TRBV6-5 | TGTGCCAGCAGTTACTCGGGCAGATCTGGAAACACCATATATTTT | CASSYSGRSGNTIYF
NA | NA | TRBJ1-1 | TRBV6-5 | TGTGCCAGCACCAAAACAGGGTACACTGAAGCTTTCTTT | CASTKTGYTEAFF
TRBD1 | few | TRBJ2-7 | TRBV5-1 | TGCGCCAGCAGCTTGAGGGTTCAGGGGGCCTCCTACGAGCAGTACTTC | CASSLRVQGASYEQYF
NA | NA | TRBJ1-1 | TRBV6-5 | TGTGCCAGCAGTTACTCACAACAGGGTGACACTGAAGCTTTCTTT | CASSYSQQGDTEAFF
NA | NA | TRBJ1-6 | TRBV7-9 | TGTGCCAGCAGCCGAAGGGCGGGGGGCGATTCACCCCTCCACTTT | CASSRRAGGDSPLHF
TRBD2 | NA | TRBJ2-1 | TRBV15 | TGTGCCACCAGCAGAGATCGTCGGGGCGGGAGGGCCAAAGATGAGCAGTTCTTC | CATSRDRRGGRAKDEQFF
TRBD2 | NA | TRBJ2-7 | TRBV6-5 | TGTGCCACGCAAAGCGGGAGCTCCTACGAGCAGTACTTC | CATQSGSSYEQYF
TRBD2 | NA | TRBJ2-1 | TRBV5-1 | TGCGCCAGCAGCTTGGGCTCTGGACTAGCGGGAGACAATGAGCAGTTCTTC | CASSLGSGLAGDNEQFF
NA | once | TRBJ2-5 | TRBV10-3 | TGTGCCATCAGTAAATCGACCGGACATGTGGAGACCCAGTACTTC | CAISKSTGHVETQYF
NA | NA | TRBJ2-1 | TRBV7-9 | TGTGCCAGCAGGCCTGGGACTTCCTACAATGAGCAGTTCTTC | CASRPGTSYNEQFF
NA | once | TRBJ2-7 | TRBV5-1 | TGCGCCAGCAGCTTGGAGGACAGCTACGAGCAGTACTTC | CASSLEDSYEQYF
TRBD2 | NA | TRBJ2-7 | TRBV5-1 | TGCGCCAGCAGCAAAGCTAGCGGAGACTACGAGCAGTACTTC | CASSKASGDYEQYF
TRBD1 | NA | TRBJ1-5 | TRBV30 | TGTGCCTGGAGTGTTGGTCAGGGGGCTGGTCAGCCCCAGCATTTT | CAWSVGQGAGQPQHF
NA | NA | TRBJ2-7 | TRBV5-5 | TGTGCCAGCAGCACTGGGACACCGGCGTGGTACGAGCAGTACTTC | CASSTGTPAWYEQYF
TRBD1 | NA | TRBJ1-2 | TRBV5-1 | TGCGCCAGCAGCGACAGGGACAGGGGTGTCTATGGCTACACCTTC | CASSDRDRGVYGYTF
TRBD1 | many | TRBJ1-4 | TRBV5-1 | TGCGCCAGCAGCTTTGAGGGACAGGGGGTTATTAATGAAAAACTGTTTTTT | CASSFEGQGVINEKLFF
TRBD1 | NA | TRBJ1-6 | TRBV7-2 | TGTGCCAGCAGCTTGGGCAGGGGGCATAATTCACCCCTCCACTTT | CASSLGRGHNSPLHF
NA | NA | TRBJ2-3 | TRBV4-3 | TGCGCCAGCAGCCAAGATACAGGGAACACAGATACGCAGTATTTT | CASSQDTGNTDTQYF
TRBD2 | once | TRBJ2-5 | TRBV29-1 | TGCAGCGTTGGGGAGGGGTACCAAGAGACCCAGTACTTC | CSVGEGYQETQYF